The next 16 T cell receptor beta chains were all read from a single sample in a study of T-cell memory formation after mild COVID-19. TCRdb re-called the 5' RACE reads with MiXCR, one entry per CDR3 protein. The table has 550,000 to 650,000 distinct CDR3 sequences, 15% to 20% seen once. Material: PBMCs or a T cell subset sorted from them (not recorded which). The receptors derive from an adult woman who had mild COVID-19 (a few samples of this study predate the infection). Cell type and time point are not known.

Only a few counts were recorded for this clonotype. The chain combines TRBV11-1 with TRBJ1-1; a possible D gene is TRBD1 (6 bases). The CDR3 has 16 residues. CDR1 is SGHAT and CDR2 is FQDESV in the germline V gene (reference sequence). Trimming pared 5 bases from V and 1 base from J, leaving 17 bases between. This CDR3 is CASSPGGKFRNTEAFF. The CDR3 nucleotides are TGTGCCAGCAGCCCGGGGGGCAAATTTCGGAACACTGAAGCTTTCTTT. The whole variable domain, remainder taken from reference TRBV11-1 and TRBJ1-1, is EAEVAQSPRYKITEKSQAVAFWCDPISGHATLYWYRQILGQGPELLVQFQDESVVDDSQLPKDRFSAERLKGVDSTLKIQPAELGDSAMYLCASSPGGKFRNTEAFFGQGTRLTVV.

This sequence joins TRBV18 and TRBJ1-6, with D maybe TRBD1 (5 bases). Trimming removed 3 bases at V and 7 bases at J, with 19 bases between. The CDR3 loop spans 17 amino acids. Germline assignment: CDR1 KGHSH and CDR2 LQKENI. CDR3 amino acids: CASSPSGPLRTNSPLHF. Written as DNA, the CDR3 is TGTGCCAGCTCACCGTCGGGACCGCTCCGCACGAATTCACCCCTCCACTTT.

The chain is built from TRBV5-6 and TRBJ2-5, with 12 bases identical to TRBD2. This CDR3 region has 16 residues. The J segment lost 5 bases and the V segment lost 2 bases, leaving 7 bases of the junction unmatched. Looked up from germline, CDR1 is SGHDT and CDR2 is YYEEEE. The CDR3 spells CASSFTSGRNWETQYF. In nucleotides, the CDR3 is TGTGCCAGCAGCTTTACTAGCGGGAGGAATTGGGAGACCCAGTACTTC.

This chain uses TRBV12-3 or TRBV12-4 with TRBJ2-1; maybe TRBD2 (7 bases). The CDR3 length is 13 residues. Deletions cut 4 bases from V and 6 bases from J, with 10 bases between. CDR3 nucleotides: TGTGCCAGCAGTTGGGGAGGGGGCAATGAGCAGTTCTTC. Translation: CASSWGGGNEQFF.

The chain has TRBV9 and TRBJ2-4; the D is unclear. The CDR3 covers 14 residues. Germline V gives CDR1 SGDLS, CDR2 YYNGEE. Trimming cost V 1 base and J 8 bases, with 13 bases left between them. The CDR3 loop reads CASSVQGNEDIQYF. CDR3 nucleotide sequence: TGTGCCAGCAGCGTACAAGGGAATGAGGACATTCAGTACTTC. Variable domain in full (rest from reference TRBV9 and TRBJ2-4): DSGVTQTPKHLITATGQRVTLRCSPRSGDLSVYWYQQSLDQGLQFLIQYYNGEERAKGNILERFSAQQFPDLHSELNLSSLELGDSALYFCASSVQGNEDIQYFGAGTRLSVL.

This clonotype turned up a few times. The rearrangement uses TRBV9 and TRBJ1-5, with D unresolved. CDR1 and CDR2 (germline): SGDLS, YYNGEE. The CDR3 is 14 residues long. V lost 3 bases and J lost 5, with 12 bases in between. Here the CDR3 DNA reads TGTGCCAGCAGCGGGCCGGGAGGGCATCAGCCCCAGCATTTT. Translation: CASSGPGGHQPQHF.

This clonotype was seen many times. This chain uses TRBV5-5 with TRBJ1-1; no clear D. Germline loops: CDR1 SGHKS, CDR2 YYEKEE (reference sequence). Trimming removed 1 base at V and 1 base at J, with 11 bases between. This CDR3 comprises 15 residues. CDR3 DNA: TGTGCCAGCAGCTTGTCACCCATCCAGAACACTGAAGCTTTCTTT. As protein: CASSLSPIQNTEAFF.

This clonotype was detected a few times. V is TRBV29-1 and J is TRBJ2-2, with 7 bases aligning to TRBD1. There are 14 residues in the CDR3. Germline V gene lookup returns CDR1 SQVTM and CDR2 ANQGSEA. This chain's CDR3 is CSGAWDRNTGELFF. Here the CDR3 DNA reads TGCAGTGGGGCTTGGGACAGGAACACCGGGGAGCTGTTTTTT.

This clonotype was counted a few times. This chain links TRBV7-9 with TRBJ2-7, with D perhaps matching TRBD1 (5 bases). CDR3 length equals 16 residues. V shed 7 bases and J shed 3 bases, with 22 bases lying between them. Germline V gene lookup returns CDR1 SEHNR and CDR2 FQNEAQ (reference sequence). The CDR3 here is CASNQVGQRAVYEQYF. The CDR3 nucleotides are TGTGCCAGCAACCAAGTCGGACAACGCGCGGTCTACGAGCAGTACTTC.

This clonotype was detected only a few times. The chain couples TRBV5-1 to TRBJ2-3; D unclear. CDR1 and CDR2 (germline): SGHRS, YFSETQ. The CDR3 is 14 amino acids. Trimming pared 0 bases from V and 0 bases from J, leaving 5 bases between. The CDR3 coding sequence is TGCGCCAGCAGCTTGGGCTTTAGCACAGATACGCAGTATTTT. Its translation is CASSLGFSTDTQYF.

This clonotype was picked up many times. The chain has TRBV27 and TRBJ2-2; 11 positions agree with TRBD2. The CDR3 spans 14 residues. J gave up 7 bases and V 6 bases, and 4 bases lay outside the gene matches. Germline V lookup: CDR1 MNHEY, CDR2 SMNVEV (reference sequence). In nucleotides, the CDR3 is TGTGCCAGCAGACTAGCGGGAGCGGACGGGGAGCTGTTTTTT. Translated: CASRLAGADGELFF.

This sequence joins TRBV20-1 and TRBJ2-7; possible D gene TRBD2, 6 bases. V was cut by 4 bases and J by 2 bases, with 12 bases left in between. This CDR3 comprises 13 residues. CDR1 DFQATT and CDR2 SNEGSKA come from the germline V gene (reference sequence). The CDR3 DNA is TGCAGTGCTACCGGGAGTATAACCTACGAGCAGTACTTC. Translation gives CSATGSITYEQYF.

The chain couples TRBV20-1 to TRBJ2-7; D is undetermined. V lost 4 bases to trimming and J lost 6 bases, with 7 bases between them. This CDR3 region has 10 residues. Germline lookup yields CDR1 DFQATT and CDR2 SNEGSKA (reference sequence). CDR3 nucleotides: TGCAGTGCTAAGGTCAGCGAGCAGTACTTC. It codes for CSAKVSEQYF.

This sequence joins TRBV29-1 and TRBJ2-5; 8 positions match TRBD1. This CDR3 spans 13 amino acids. CDR1 and CDR2 (germline): SQVTM, ANQGSEA. V was clipped by 6 bases and J by 4 bases; unmatched bases: 7. The CDR3 protein is CSVGAGGGETQYF. The CDR3 DNA follows: TGCAGCGTCGGGGCAGGGGGCGGAGAGACCCAGTACTTC.

V gene TRBV5-1 combines with J gene TRBJ2-7; D possibly corresponds to TRBD2 (6 bases). Trimming took off 4 bases at V and 4 bases at J, with 24 bases between the two ends. The CDR3 runs to 17 residues. Germline V gives CDR1 SGHRS, CDR2 YFSETQ. The CDR3 loop reads CASSEPYPDLGRYEQYF. CDR3 DNA: TGCGCCAGCAGCGAGCCCTACCCGGATTTGGGGAGGTACGAGCAGTACTTC.

This clonotype came up a few times. The chain recombines TRBV24-1 with TRBJ2-5; D might be TRBD2 (6 bases). The V end was cut by 5 bases, the J end by 1 base, with 7 bases between. This CDR3 has 13 residues. CDR1 and CDR2 (germline): KGHDR, SFDVKD. The CDR3 DNA reads TGTGCCACCAGTGTTAGCGGCCAAGAGACCCAGTACTTC. Translated, it gives CATSVSGQETQYF.